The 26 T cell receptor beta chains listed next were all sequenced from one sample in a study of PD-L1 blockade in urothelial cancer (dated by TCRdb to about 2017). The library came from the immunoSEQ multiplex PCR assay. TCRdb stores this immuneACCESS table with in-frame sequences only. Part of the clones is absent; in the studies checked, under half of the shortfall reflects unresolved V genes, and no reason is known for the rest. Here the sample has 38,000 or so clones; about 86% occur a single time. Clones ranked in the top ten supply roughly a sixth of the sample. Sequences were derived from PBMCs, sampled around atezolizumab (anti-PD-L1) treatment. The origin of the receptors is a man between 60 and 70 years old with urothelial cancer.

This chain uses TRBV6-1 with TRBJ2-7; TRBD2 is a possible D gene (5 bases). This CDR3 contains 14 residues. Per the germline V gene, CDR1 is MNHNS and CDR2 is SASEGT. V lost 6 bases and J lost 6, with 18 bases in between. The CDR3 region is CASRGGGQSGEQYF. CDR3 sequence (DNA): TGTGCCAGCAGAGGAGGTGGGCAGTCGGGCGAGCAGTACTTC.

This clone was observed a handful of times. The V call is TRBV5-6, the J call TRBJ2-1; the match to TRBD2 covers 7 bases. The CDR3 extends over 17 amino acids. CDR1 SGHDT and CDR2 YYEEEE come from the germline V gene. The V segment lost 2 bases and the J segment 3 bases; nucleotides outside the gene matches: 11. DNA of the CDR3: TGTGCCAGCAGCTTTTATATTGGGGGGGGAGACTACAATGAGCAGTTCTTC. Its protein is CASSFYIGGGDYNEQFF.

CDR3 bases: TGTGCCAGTAGTCCTGGCTACGGGTGGGAGGTAGTCGAGCAGTACTTC. Translated: CASSPGYGWEVVEQYF. The genes are TRBV19 and TRBJ2-7, with a possible D match to TRBD2 (6 bases). The CDR3 length is 16 residues. Trimming took 5 bases from V and 6 from J, leaving 23 bases between them. The V gene's germline CDR1 is LNHDA and CDR2 SQIVND (reference sequence). The full variable domain, with the rest looked up from reference TRBV19 and TRBJ2-7, is DGGITQSPKYLFRKEGQNVTLSCEQNLNHDAMYWYRQDPGQGLRLIYYSQIVNDFQKGDIAEGYSVSREKKESFPLTVTSAQKNPTAFYLCASSPGYGWEVVEQYFGPGTRLTVT.

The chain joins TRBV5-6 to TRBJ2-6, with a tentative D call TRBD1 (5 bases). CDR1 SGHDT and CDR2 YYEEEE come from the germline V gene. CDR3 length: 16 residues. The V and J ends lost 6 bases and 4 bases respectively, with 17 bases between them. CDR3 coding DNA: TGTGCCAGCACCCTAGTAGGGGCTTCGGGGGCCAACGTCCTGACTTTC. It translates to CASTLVGASGANVLTF.

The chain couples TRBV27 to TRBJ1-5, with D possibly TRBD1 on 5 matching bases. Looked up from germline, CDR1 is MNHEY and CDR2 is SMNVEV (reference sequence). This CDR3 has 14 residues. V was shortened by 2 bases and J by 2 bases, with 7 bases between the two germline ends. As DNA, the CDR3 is TGTGCCAGCAGTTTACAGGGTCGCAATCAGCCCCAGCATTTT. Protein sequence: CASSLQGRNQPQHF.

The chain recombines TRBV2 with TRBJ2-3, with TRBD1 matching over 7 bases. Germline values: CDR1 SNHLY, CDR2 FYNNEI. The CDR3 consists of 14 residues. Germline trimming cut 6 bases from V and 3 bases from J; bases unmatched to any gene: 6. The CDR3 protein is CASRTGTETDTQYF. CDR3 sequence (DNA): TGTGCCAGCAGAACCGGGACAGAGACAGATACGCAGTATTTT.

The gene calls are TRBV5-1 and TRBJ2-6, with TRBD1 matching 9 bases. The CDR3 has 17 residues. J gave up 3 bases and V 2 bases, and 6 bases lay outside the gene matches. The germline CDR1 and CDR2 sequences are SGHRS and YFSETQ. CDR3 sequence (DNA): TGCGCCAGCAGCTTCGGGACAGGGCGTAATGGGGCCAACGTCCTGACTTTC. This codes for CASSFGTGRNGANVLTF.

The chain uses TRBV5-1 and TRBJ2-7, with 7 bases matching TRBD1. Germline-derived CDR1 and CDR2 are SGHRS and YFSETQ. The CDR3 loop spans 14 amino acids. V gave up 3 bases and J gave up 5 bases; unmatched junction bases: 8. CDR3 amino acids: CASSSPGQTNEQYF. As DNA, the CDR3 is TGCGCCAGCAGCTCCCCGGGACAGACGAACGAGCAGTACTTC.

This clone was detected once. CDR3 sequence (DNA): TGCGCCAGCAGCTGGGGACAGAGCCGCTCTGAAGCTTTCTTT. Its translation is CASSWGQSRSEAFF. The chain carries TRBV5-1 and TRBJ1-1, with 7 bases matching TRBD1. After removal of 3 bases from V and 6 bases from J, the junction contained 8 bases not matched to a gene. CDR3 length: 14 amino acids. Germline V gene lookup returns CDR1 SGHRS and CDR2 YFSETQ. The whole variable domain, remainder taken from reference TRBV5-1 and TRBJ1-1, is KAGVTQTPRYLIKTRGQQVTLSCSPISGHRSVSWYQQTPGQGLQFLFEYFSETQRNKGNFPGRFSGRQFSNSRSEMNVSTLELGDSALYLCASSWGQSRSEAFFGQGTRLTVV.

CDR3 region: CASSFGQGRTEAFF. In DNA, the CDR3 is TGCGCCAGCAGCTTCGGACAGGGGCGCACTGAAGCTTTCTTT. The rearrangement links TRBV5-1 to TRBJ1-1; 9 nucleotides align to TRBD1. CDR1 is SGHRS and CDR2 is YFSETQ in the germline V gene. This CDR3 spans 14 amino acids. Trimming took 2 bases from V and 4 from J; bases not matched to a gene: 3.

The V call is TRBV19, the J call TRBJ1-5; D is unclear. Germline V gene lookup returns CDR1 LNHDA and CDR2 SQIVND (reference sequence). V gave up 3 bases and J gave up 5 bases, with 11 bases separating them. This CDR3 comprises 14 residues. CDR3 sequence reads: CASSILSGYQPQHF. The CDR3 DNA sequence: TGTGCCAGTAGTATCTTATCCGGTTATCAGCCCCAGCATTTT.

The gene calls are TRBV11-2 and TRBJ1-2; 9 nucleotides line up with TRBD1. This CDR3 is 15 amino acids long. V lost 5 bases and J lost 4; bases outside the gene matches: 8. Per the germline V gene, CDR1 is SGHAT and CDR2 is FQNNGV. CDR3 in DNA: TGTGCCAGCAGCGTAGGGGGGACAGGGATCTATGGCTACACCTTC. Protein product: CASSVGGTGIYGYTF.

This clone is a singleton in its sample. CDR3 nucleotides: TGTGCCAGCAGCTTAGCCCGGTCTACTTTCTATGGCTACACCTTC. It is translated as CASSLARSTFYGYTF. This chain uses TRBV7-2 with TRBJ1-2; no firm D call. Germline CDR1 and CDR2: SGHTA and FQGNSA. Trimming shortened V by 0 bases and J by 4 bases, and 12 bases separated the two germline ends. The CDR3 loop spans 15 amino acids.

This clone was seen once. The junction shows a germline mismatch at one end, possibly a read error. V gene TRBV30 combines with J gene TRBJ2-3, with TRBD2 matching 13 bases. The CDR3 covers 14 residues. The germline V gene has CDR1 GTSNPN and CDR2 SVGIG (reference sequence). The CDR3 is CAWRTSGSTDTQYF. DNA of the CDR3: TGTGCCTGGCGGACTAGCGGGAGCACGGATACGCAGTATTTT.

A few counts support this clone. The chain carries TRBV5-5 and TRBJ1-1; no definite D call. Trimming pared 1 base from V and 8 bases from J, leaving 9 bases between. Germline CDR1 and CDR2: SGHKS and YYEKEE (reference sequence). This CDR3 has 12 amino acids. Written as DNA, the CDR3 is TGTGCCAGCAGCTTGACCGGGGTAGAAGCTTTCTTT. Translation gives CASSLTGVEAFF.

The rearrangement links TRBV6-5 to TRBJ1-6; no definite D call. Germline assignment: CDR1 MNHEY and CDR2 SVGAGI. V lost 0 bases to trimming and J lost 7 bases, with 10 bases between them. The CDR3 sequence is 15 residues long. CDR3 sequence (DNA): TGTGCCAGCAGTTACTCAGCAGGTCCCAATTCACCCCTCCACTTT. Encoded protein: CASSYSAGPNSPLHF.

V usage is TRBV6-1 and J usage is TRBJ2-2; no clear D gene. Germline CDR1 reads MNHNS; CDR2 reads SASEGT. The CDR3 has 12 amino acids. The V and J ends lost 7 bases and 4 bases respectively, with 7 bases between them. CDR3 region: CASTQTTGELFF. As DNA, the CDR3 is TGTGCCAGCACACAGACCACCGGGGAGCTGTTTTTT.

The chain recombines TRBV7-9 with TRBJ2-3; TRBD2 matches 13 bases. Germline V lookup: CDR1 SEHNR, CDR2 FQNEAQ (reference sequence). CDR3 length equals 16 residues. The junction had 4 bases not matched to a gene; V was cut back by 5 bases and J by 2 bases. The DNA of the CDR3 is TGTGCCAGCAGCCCGGGACTAGCGGGGACCACAGATACGCAGTATTTT. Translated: CASSPGLAGTTDTQYF.

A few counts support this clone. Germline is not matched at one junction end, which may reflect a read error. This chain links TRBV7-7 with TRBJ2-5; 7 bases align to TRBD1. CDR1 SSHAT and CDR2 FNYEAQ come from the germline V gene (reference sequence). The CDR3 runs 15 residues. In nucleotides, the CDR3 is TGTGCTAGCAGCTTGGGGGACAGAGGGCAAGAGACCCAGTACTTC. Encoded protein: CASSLGDRGQETQYF.

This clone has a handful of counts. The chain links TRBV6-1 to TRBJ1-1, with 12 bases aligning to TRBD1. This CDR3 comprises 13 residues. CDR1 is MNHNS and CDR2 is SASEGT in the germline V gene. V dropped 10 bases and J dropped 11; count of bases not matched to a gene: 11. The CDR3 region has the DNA TGTGCCATATCCGGGACAGGGGGCGTCTTTGCTTTCTTT. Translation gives CAISGTGGVFAFF.

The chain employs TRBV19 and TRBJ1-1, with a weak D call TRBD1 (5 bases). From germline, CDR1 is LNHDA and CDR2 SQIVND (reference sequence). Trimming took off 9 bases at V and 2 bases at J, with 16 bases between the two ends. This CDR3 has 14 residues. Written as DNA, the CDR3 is TGTGCCAGCAGCCCCTGGGGGGTAAACACTGAAGCTTTCTTT. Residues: CASSPWGVNTEAFF.

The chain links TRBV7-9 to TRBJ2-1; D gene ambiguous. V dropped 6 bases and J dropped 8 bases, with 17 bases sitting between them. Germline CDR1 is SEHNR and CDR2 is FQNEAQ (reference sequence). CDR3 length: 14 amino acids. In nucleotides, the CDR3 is TGTGCCAGCAGTCCGGAGAATACTCTCGATGAGCAGTTCTTC. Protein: CASSPENTLDEQFF.

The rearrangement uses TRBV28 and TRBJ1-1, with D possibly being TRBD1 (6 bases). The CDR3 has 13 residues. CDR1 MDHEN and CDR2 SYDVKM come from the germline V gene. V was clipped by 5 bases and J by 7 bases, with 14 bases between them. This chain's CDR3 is CASSRLPTGEAFF. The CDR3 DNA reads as TGTGCCAGCAGTCGGCTACCGACAGGTGAAGCTTTCTTT.

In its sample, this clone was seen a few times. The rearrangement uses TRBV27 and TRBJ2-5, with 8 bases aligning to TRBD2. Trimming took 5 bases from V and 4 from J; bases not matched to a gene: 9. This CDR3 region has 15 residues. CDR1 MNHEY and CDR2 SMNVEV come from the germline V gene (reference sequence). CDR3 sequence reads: CASSINGGGGETQYF. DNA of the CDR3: TGTGCCAGCAGTATAAACGGGGGGGGTGGAGAGACCCAGTACTTC.

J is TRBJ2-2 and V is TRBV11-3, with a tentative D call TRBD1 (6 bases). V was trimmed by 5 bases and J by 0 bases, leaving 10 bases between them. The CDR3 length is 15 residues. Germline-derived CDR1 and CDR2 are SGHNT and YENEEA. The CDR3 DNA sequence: TGTGCCAGCAGCCCGGGACATTCGAACACCGGGGAGCTGTTTTTT. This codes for CASSPGHSNTGELFF.

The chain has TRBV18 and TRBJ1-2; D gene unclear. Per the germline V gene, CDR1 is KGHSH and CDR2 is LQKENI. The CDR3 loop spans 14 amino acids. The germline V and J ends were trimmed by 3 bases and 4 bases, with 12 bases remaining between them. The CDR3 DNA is TGTGCCAGCTCACCGAACAATTCCCCCTATGGCTACACCTTC. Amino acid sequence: CASSPNNSPYGYTF.